This entry lists 29 T cell receptor beta chains sequenced from one sample in a study of blood T cell repertoires in COVID-19. TCRdb keeps only in-frame clones here, not all; method: immunoSEQ multiplex PCR. The top ten hold 0.6% of the sample, which has about 440,000 clones, less than 95% seen once. The sample consisted of PBMCs or T cells enriched from blood (not recorded which). Receptor source: a man aged 18 to 30 who had recovered from COVID-19.

The chain recombines TRBV11-2 with TRBJ2-3, with TRBD2 as a possible D gene (5 bases). V was clipped by 1 base and J by 0 bases, with 8 bases between them. The CDR3 contains 15 residues. The germline V gene encodes CDR1 SGHAT and CDR2 FQNNGV. CDR3 nucleotides: TGTGCCAGCAGCTTAGGCCAGCGGAGCACAGATACGCAGTATTTT. Translation gives CASSLGQRSTDTQYF.

The chain is built from TRBV11-2 and TRBJ2-5; 9 nucleotides match TRBD1. The CDR3 has 15 residues. V was pared by 2 bases and J by 5 bases, with 6 bases of the junction left unmatched. The germline V gene has CDR1 SGHAT and CDR2 FQNNGV. DNA of the CDR3: TGTGCCAGCAGCTTACCCGGACAGGGGTGTGAGACCCAGTACTTC. This sequence encodes CASSLPGQGCETQYF.

The chain couples TRBV11-3 to TRBJ2-1; 8 nucleotides align to TRBD1. Germline assignment: CDR1 SGHNT and CDR2 YENEEA. This CDR3 has 15 residues. J gave up 8 bases and V 5 bases, and 11 bases lay outside the gene matches. CDR3 sequence: CASSRRTGMNDEQFF. The CDR3 bases are TGTGCCAGCAGCCGGAGGACAGGGATGAATGATGAGCAGTTCTTC.

The rearrangement links TRBV5-1 to TRBJ2-7; the match to TRBD2 covers 10 bases. Germline V lookup: CDR1 SGHRS, CDR2 YFSETQ. This CDR3 is built from 17 residues. The V gene end was trimmed by 1 base and the J gene end by 0 bases; junction bases not matched to a gene: 7. Here the CDR3 reads CASSLSAAGGSSYEQYF. DNA of the CDR3: TGCGCCAGCAGCTTGTCCGCAGCGGGAGGGAGCTCCTACGAGCAGTACTTC.

The V call is TRBV7-3, the J call TRBJ1-6, with 7 bases fitting TRBD1. V trimming: 5 bases; J trimming: 10 bases; junction bases outside the gene matches: 5. Germline V gene data show CDR1 as SGHTA and CDR2 as FQGTGA. The CDR3 totals 13 residues. CDR3 nucleotide sequence: TGTGCCAGCAGCATCGACAGGGAATCACCCCTCCACTTT. It yields the protein CASSIDRESPLHF.

The rearrangement uses TRBV30 and TRBJ2-1, with 9 bases aligning to TRBD1. V was clipped by 7 bases and J by 6 bases; unmatched bases: 7. This CDR3 is built from 13 residues. Germline CDR1 reads GTSNPN; CDR2 reads SVGIG (reference sequence). This CDR3 is CASAGTGTNEQFF. In DNA form, the CDR3 reads TGTGCCTCTGCAGGGACAGGGACCAATGAGCAGTTCTTC.

This sequence joins TRBV1 and TRBJ1-2; TRBD1, the table's D call, lacks a check against the DNA. TRBV1 is a listed pseudogene. The CDR3 sequence is 17 residues long. The CDR3 DNA is TGCACCAGCAGCCAAGATCGACGGAGACAGGGCAACTATGGCTACACCTTC. Protein product: CTSSQDRRRQGNYGYTF.

The genes are TRBV3-1 (or the pseudogene TRBV3-2) and TRBJ2-5; 8 bases agree with TRBD2. Losses at the gene ends were 4 bases for V and 4 bases for J; bases not matched to a gene: 17. Germline assignment: CDR1 LGHDT and CDR2 YNNKEL (reference sequence). The CDR3 runs 18 residues. The CDR3: CASSPKGTASGLGETQYF. The CDR3, as DNA: TGTGCCAGCAGCCCTAAAGGTACCGCTAGCGGGTTAGGAGAGACCCAGTACTTC.

The chain links TRBV27 to TRBJ1-5; D remains unclear. Per germline, CDR1 MNHEY and CDR2 SMNVEV (reference sequence). The CDR3 length is 13 residues. V lost 5 bases to trimming and J lost 4 bases, with 9 bases between them. The CDR3 coding sequence is TGTGCCAGCAGTCCGGGGATTAATCAGCCCCAGCATTTT. Encoded protein: CASSPGINQPQHF.

In DNA, the CDR3 is TGTGCCAGCAGTGCCCGCGGCGGGAGAGCGGGTGAGCAGTACTTC. It yields the protein CASSARGGRAGEQYF. The chain recombines TRBV28 with TRBJ2-7; 7 bases are a match to TRBD2. This CDR3 comprises 15 residues. J was trimmed by 7 bases and V by 5 bases; bases with no gene match: 14. Germline V lookup: CDR1 MDHEN, CDR2 SYDVKM.

The chain links TRBV5-8 to TRBJ1-5, with D possibly TRBD1 on 5 matching bases. Germline V lookup: CDR1 SGHTS, CDR2 YDEGEE. The V gene lost 4 bases and the J gene lost 2 bases, with 16 bases spanning the gap. The CDR3 spans 16 residues. CDR3 in amino acids: CASSRTGGVGNQPQHF. CDR3 DNA: TGTGCCAGCAGCCGCACCGGGGGAGTTGGCAATCAGCCCCAGCATTTT.

The chain is built from TRBV2 and TRBJ2-2; unclear D gene. This CDR3 has 14 residues. V was shortened by 6 bases and J by 5 bases, with 13 bases between the two germline ends. The germline gives CDR1 SNHLY, CDR2 FYNNEI. The CDR3 is CASRGSTTTGELFF. The DNA for the CDR3 is TGTGCCAGCAGAGGAAGTACTACAACCGGGGAGCTGTTTTTT.

The gene calls are TRBV28 and TRBJ2-1, with 8 bases matching TRBD2. Germline CDR1 and CDR2: MDHEN and SYDVKM. The ends lost 7 bases at V and 5 bases at J; junction bases unmatched: 13. This CDR3 comprises 16 residues. As DNA, the CDR3 is TGTGCCAGCACCGCCCGAGCGGGAGCGGCCAACAATGAGCAGTTCTTC. Translation: CASTARAGAANNEQFF.

This clone appeared many times. This rearrangement joins TRBV11-2 to TRBJ2-1, with TRBD2 identical over 7 bases. CDR1 and CDR2 (germline): SGHAT, FQNNGV. CDR3 length: 15 residues. Germline trimming cut 3 bases from V and 3 bases from J; bases unmatched to any gene: 5. CDR3 sequence (DNA): TGTGCCAGCAGCTTCGGCGGGAGACGCTACAATGAGCAGTTCTTC. Amino acid sequence: CASSFGGRRYNEQFF.

This chain joins TRBV19 and TRBJ2-7; TRBD1 matches at 7 bases. Germline V gene lookup returns CDR1 LNHDA and CDR2 SQIVND (reference sequence). The CDR3 totals 14 residues. Trimming took 4 bases from V and 0 from J; bases not matched to a gene: 3. For the CDR3, the DNA is TGTGCCAGTAGTAGGGACAGCGGCTCCTACGAGCAGTACTTC. It codes for CASSRDSGSYEQYF.

The gene calls are TRBV30 and TRBJ2-3, with D unresolved. The CDR3 runs 15 residues. Germline V gene sequence: CDR1 GTSNPN, CDR2 SVGIG (reference sequence). The germline V and J ends were trimmed by 0 bases and 0 bases, with 10 bases remaining between them. The CDR3 DNA reads as TGTGCCTGGAGTGTCCTAGAGTTAAGCACAGATACGCAGTATTTT. This gives the protein CAWSVLELSTDTQYF.

V gene TRBV2 combines with J gene TRBJ1-1; D uncertain. Deletions cut 7 bases from V and 0 bases from J, with 9 bases between. This CDR3 has 13 residues. Germline V gives CDR1 SNHLY, CDR2 FYNNEI. DNA of the CDR3: TGTGCCAGCAATCGGGAGGTGAACACTGAAGCTTTCTTT. Residues: CASNREVNTEAFF.

This rearrangement joins TRBV5-1 to TRBJ2-2; 8 bases line up with TRBD1. Germline-derived CDR1 and CDR2 are SGHRS and YFSETQ. With V trimmed by 5 bases and J by 5 bases, 8 bases remained unmatched. This CDR3 comprises 15 residues. The CDR3: CASRGTGFSTGELFF. The CDR3 nucleotides are TGCGCCAGCAGGGGGACAGGTTTTAGTACCGGGGAGCTGTTTTTT.

The rearrangement uses TRBV10-2 and TRBJ1-1; TRBD1 matches at 9 bases. Unmatched junction bases numbered 7, after V lost 6 bases and J lost 2 bases. Germline CDR1 WSHSY, CDR2 SAAADI. CDR3 size: 15 residues. The CDR3 spells CASSGGQGINTEAFF. The CDR3 nucleotides are TGCGCCAGCAGCGGAGGACAGGGGATCAACACTGAAGCTTTCTTT.

This rearrangement joins TRBV27 to TRBJ2-4; 11 bases are shared with TRBD2. V lost 7 bases, J lost 1 base, and 6 bases stayed unmatched. CDR3 size: 16 residues. In germline, CDR1 is MNHEY, CDR2 SMNVEV (reference sequence). The CDR3 region is CASTRLAGMAKNIQYF. The CDR3 nucleotides read TGTGCCAGCACTAGACTAGCGGGAATGGCCAAAAACATTCAGTACTTC.

The genes are TRBV29-1 and TRBJ1-1, with D tentatively TRBD1 (6 bases). CDR1 SQVTM and CDR2 ANQGSEA come from the germline V gene. The CDR3 has 13 amino acids. V gave up 4 bases and J gave up 5 bases, with 14 bases separating them. CDR3: CSVVGLQGTEAFF. The CDR3 DNA sequence: TGCAGCGTTGTTGGGTTACAGGGAACTGAAGCTTTCTTT.

The chain combines TRBV6-5 with TRBJ2-1, with D tentatively TRBD1 (7 bases). Germline-derived CDR1 and CDR2 are MNHEY and SVGAGI. CDR3 length: 13 amino acids. V lost 6 bases and J 7 bases, leaving 13 bases between the germline ends. Written as DNA, the CDR3 is TGTGCCAGCAGGGCAGGGGGGCGTAATGAGCAGTTCTTC. The encoded protein is CASRAGGRNEQFF.

The chain recombines TRBV5-1 with TRBJ2-5; 8 bases agree with TRBD1. This CDR3 is 14 amino acids long. Unmatched junction bases numbered 8, after V lost 3 bases and J lost 7 bases. Germline V gene lookup returns CDR1 SGHRS and CDR2 YFSETQ. CDR3: CASSSRTGTGTQYF. Here the CDR3 DNA reads TGCGCCAGCAGCTCGAGAACCGGGACAGGGACCCAGTACTTC. Complete variable domain (other parts from reference TRBV5-1 and TRBJ2-5): KAGVTQTPRYLIKTRGQQVTLSCSPISGHRSVSWYQQTPGQGLQFLFEYFSETQRNKGNFPGRFSGRQFSNSRSEMNVSTLELGDSALYLCASSSRTGTGTQYFGPGTRLLVL.

The chain links TRBV6-4 to TRBJ1-1; no reliable D call. V shed 8 bases and J shed 1 base, with 14 bases lying between them. The CDR3 loop spans 14 amino acids. CDR1 and CDR2 from the germline V gene are MRHNA and SNTAGT. The CDR3 protein is CASREESANTEAFF. CDR3 nucleotide sequence: TGTGCCAGCCGGGAGGAGTCGGCGAACACTGAAGCTTTCTTT.

J is TRBJ2-3 and V is TRBV9; 7 positions agree with TRBD2. The J segment lost 2 bases and the V segment lost 0 bases, leaving 3 bases of the junction unmatched. The length of the CDR3 is 15 residues. The germline CDR1 and CDR2 sequences are SGDLS and YYNGEE. The CDR3 here is CASSVGSGITDTQYF. The DNA for the CDR3 is TGTGCCAGCAGCGTAGGGAGCGGGATCACAGATACGCAGTATTTT.

This clone occurred once. The chain uses TRBV5-1 and TRBJ1-1, with TRBD1 identical over 7 bases. V trimming: 4 bases; J trimming: 4 bases; junction bases outside the gene matches: 4. The germline V gene has CDR1 SGHRS and CDR2 YFSETQ. This CDR3 comprises 13 residues. The CDR3 DNA reads TGCGCCAGCAGCCCAGCAGGGGGCACTGAAGCTTTCTTT. Translated: CASSPAGGTEAFF. The variable domain in full, with the rest retrieved from reference TRBV5-1 and TRBJ1-1, is KAGVTQTPRYLIKTRGQQVTLSCSPISGHRSVSWYQQTPGQGLQFLFEYFSETQRNKGNFPGRFSGRQFSNSRSEMNVSTLELGDSALYLCASSPAGGTEAFFGQGTRLTVV.

V is TRBV5-8 and J is TRBJ2-7, with 13 bases that match TRBD2. V lost 0 bases to trimming and J lost 3 bases; unmatched junction nucleotides: 9. The CDR3 is made up of 18 amino acids. Germline V gene data show CDR1 as SGHTS and CDR2 as YDEGEE. The chain's CDR3 is CASSLAPRLAGGNYEQYF. As DNA, the CDR3 is TGTGCCAGCAGCTTGGCCCCACGACTAGCGGGGGGCAACTACGAGCAGTACTTC.

The chain links TRBV28 to TRBJ1-6, with 12 nucleotides matching TRBD1. This CDR3 spans 15 amino acids. V was pared by 6 bases and J by 9 bases, with 6 bases of the junction left unmatched. Germline values: CDR1 MDHEN, CDR2 SYDVKM. The CDR3 DNA reads as TGTGCCAGCAGATCCGGGACAGGGGGCAGTTCACCCCTCCACTTT. Its protein product is CASRSGTGGSSPLHF.

The chain employs TRBV27 and TRBJ1-2; D might be TRBD1 (6 bases). In germline, CDR1 is MNHEY, CDR2 SMNVEV (reference sequence). This CDR3 has 14 residues. Trimming took off 8 bases at V and 1 base at J, with 14 bases between the two ends. The CDR3: CASRQDRDNYGYTF. Here the CDR3 DNA reads TGTGCCAGCCGACAGGACAGAGATAACTATGGCTACACCTTC.